A selection of T cell receptor beta chains follows, all from one sample in a study of human CD4 T cells and Enterobacteriaceae. Repertoires were generated with immunoSEQ multiplex PCR, while TCRdb's copy carries only in-frame clones and drops some. Seen here are 25,000 to 35,000 clones, just under 85% observed once, and the top ten hold approximately 1.5%. Sequenced input: memory CD4+ T cells from blood. All receptors come from a human donor in good health. CDR3s include the opening cysteine and the closing phenylalanine or tryptophan. A D gene is named only where the DNA matches it firmly. Clone size is shown for a subset of rows, as once, few, many or a class of expanded clone.

TGTGCCAGCAGTGTGGTAGAAAGTAACTATGGCTACACCTTC,CASSVVESNYGYTF,TRBJ1-2,.,TRBV2,.
TGTGCCAGCAGTTACTCGTCGGGCGGGACTCATGAGCAGTTCTTC,CASSYSSGGTHEQFF,TRBJ2-1,.,TRBV6-5,.
TGTGCCAGTAGTTCCGGGACAGGGAGTGTAAAACTGTTTTTT,CASSSGTGSVKLFF,TRBJ1-4,TRBD1,TRBV19,.
TGTGCCAGCAGCATGAACATGAACACTGAAGCTTTCTTT,CASSMNMNTEAFF,TRBJ1-1,.,TRBV11-3,once
TGTGCCAGCAGGAGGGAGATGGAGCAGTTCTTC,CASRREMEQFF,TRBJ2-1,.,TRBV6-1,.
TGTGCCAGTAGTAACCAGCTGGACACCGGGGAGCTGTTTTTT,CASSNQLDTGELFF,TRBJ2-2,.,TRBV19,.
TGTGCCAGCAGCCGTACACCAGGAGGGAGGGCCACCTACGAGCAGTACTTC,CASSRTPGGRATYEQYF,TRBJ2-7,TRBD2,TRBV5-4,.
TGTGCCATCACCTCCGGGACGGGGCAGGATACGCAGTATTTT,CAITSGTGQDTQYF,TRBJ2-3,.,TRBV10-3,.
TGTGCCACCAGCAGTGCCTGGGGGGCGGGAGATAACGAGCAGTACTTC,CATSSAWGAGDNEQYF,TRBJ2-7,.,TRBV15,.
TGTGCCAGCAGCTTGGACGGGGGTGGCTCCTACGAGCAGTACTTC,CASSLDGGGSYEQYF,TRBJ2-7,.,TRBV5-4,.
TGTGCCAGCAGCCTCAAAGCAACTAATGAAAAACTGTTTTTT,CASSLKATNEKLFF,TRBJ1-4,.,TRBV2,.
TGTGCCAGCAGCGGAGCGGCAGGCTACGAGCAGTACTTC,CASSGAAGYEQYF,TRBJ2-7,.,TRBV7-2,.
TGTGCCAGTAGTGCTCAGGGGGCGCTCCCCTTGCAGTACTTC,CASSAQGALPLQYF,TRBJ2-7,TRBD1,TRBV19,.
TGTGCCAGCAGCAACCTAGCGGGAAGGACAGATACGCAGTATTTT,CASSNLAGRTDTQYF,TRBJ2-3,TRBD2,TRBV11-2,.
TGTGCCTGGAGTGGACTAGTTCGGGCCGGGGAGCTGTTTTTT,CAWSGLVRAGELFF,TRBJ2-2,.,TRBV30,.
TGTGCCAGCAGCTACTTCCGGGGCCGCTCCTTCTTT,CASSYFRGRSFF,TRBJ1-1,.,TRBV5-6,once
TGCGCCAGCAGCTTGTTCCCTGGACTAGCGGGAGTAATCGGGGAGCTGTTTTTT,CASSLFPGLAGVIGELFF,TRBJ2-2,TRBD2,TRBV5-1,.
TGTGCCTGGGAAGGGGGCCCAAATCAGCCCCAGCATTTT,CAWEGGPNQPQHF,TRBJ1-5,TRBD1,TRBV30,.
TGTGCCAGCAGCTTAGCAGGTTTCAATGAGCAGTTCTTC,CASSLAGFNEQFF,TRBJ2-1,.,TRBV7-2,.
TGTGCCAGCAGCCAAGAAGGGACTAGCGGGAGGCACGAGCAGTACTTC,CASSQEGTSGRHEQYF,TRBJ2-7,TRBD2,TRBV14,few
TGCGCCAGCAGCCAAGGGTTACGGGCCTACGATACGCAGTATTTT,CASSQGLRAYDTQYF,TRBJ2-3,.,TRBV4-1,.
TGTGCCAGCAGGGGGGTGAGGGAGCAGTACTTC,CASRGVREQYF,TRBJ2-7,.,TRBV28,.
TGCGCCAGCAGCCCCGGGACAACCTCCACCGGGGAGCTGTTTTTT,CASSPGTTSTGELFF,TRBJ2-2,.,TRBV5-1,.
TGTGCCAGCAGCTTAGGACAGGTTGGAAACACCATATATTTT,CASSLGQVGNTIYF,TRBJ1-3,.,TRBV11-2,.
TGTGCCAGCAGTTGGGGACCAGGCAGGAGCAATCAGCCCCAGCATTTT,CASSWGPGRSNQPQHF,TRBJ1-5,.,TRBV28,.
TGTGCCAGCAGCTTAGTAGCGGGAGTAACCTACAATGAGCAGTTCTTC,CASSLVAGVTYNEQFF,TRBJ2-1,TRBD2,TRBV7-3,.
TGTGCCAGCAGCCAGAAAGGGGGGATTGACGACTATGGCTACACCTTC,CASSQKGGIDDYGYTF,TRBJ1-2,.,TRBV11-2,.
TGTGCCAGCAGCTTCGGGACAGCGTATAGCAATCAGCCCCAGCATTTT,CASSFGTAYSNQPQHF,TRBJ1-5,TRBD1,TRBV11-1,.
TGTGCCAGCAGCTTAGTGAAAAAAGATACGCAGTATTTT,CASSLVKKDTQYF,TRBJ2-3,.,TRBV7-3,.
TGTGCCAGCAGCCCGCCCTCGGGACAGGCTTACGAGCAGTACTTC,CASSPPSGQAYEQYF,TRBJ2-7,TRBD1,TRBV11-2,.
TGTGCCTGGACCCGGGGACAGACCTCCTACAATGAGCAGTTCTTC,CAWTRGQTSYNEQFF,TRBJ2-1,TRBD1,TRBV30,few
TGTGCTATAGATTTTAGCGGGGCCTACAATGAGCAGTTCTTC,CAIDFSGAYNEQFF,TRBJ2-1,TRBD2,TRBV15,.
TGTGCCAGCAGCTTAGGGAGTGAAAAACTGTTTTTT,CASSLGSEKLFF,TRBJ1-4,.,TRBV5-4,.
TGTGCCAGCAGCGAGGGGACAGGGGGCCTAATGAACACTGAAGCTTTCTTT,CASSEGTGGLMNTEAFF,TRBJ1-1,TRBD1,TRBV5-6,.
TGTGCCAGCAGCTTAGTAGGCGGGAACACAGATACGCAGTATTTT,CASSLVGGNTDTQYF,TRBJ2-3,.,TRBV7-7,.
TGTGCCAGCAGCCCTGGGGCAGGGATCGGTGAGCAGTTCTTC,CASSPGAGIGEQFF,TRBJ2-1,.,TRBV7-9,.
TGTGCCAGCAGCCAAGGGACTTTAAACAGGCCTGCTTTCTTT,CASSQGTLNRPAFF,TRBJ1-1,.,TRBV14,.
TGTGCCACCCTAGTCACCGCTGGAAACACCATATATTTT,CATLVTAGNTIYF,TRBJ1-3,.,TRBV28,.
TGTGCCAGCAGCTTAGGTGAGGGAGGAGTGAATGAGCAGTTCTTC,CASSLGEGGVNEQFF,TRBJ2-1,.,TRBV11-3,.
TGCGCCAGCAGCTCGTCAGGGAACACTGAAGCTTTCTTT,CASSSSGNTEAFF,TRBJ1-1,.,TRBV5-1,.
TGTGCCAGCAGCCCATCCGGGACAGGGTCTCACGAGCAGTACTTC,CASSPSGTGSHEQYF,TRBJ2-7,TRBD1,TRBV5-4,.
TGCGCCAGCAGCTCACAGGGGAACACTGAAGCTTTCTTT,CASSSQGNTEAFF,TRBJ1-1,.,TRBV5-1,.
TGTGCCAGCTCACCAAGAACGGGAGGGCCGGGAAATGAGCAGTTCTTC,CASSPRTGGPGNEQFF,TRBJ2-1,TRBD2,TRBV18,.
TGTGCCAGTAGTATCTCGAGCCAGGTTTCTTCTCAGCCCCAGCATTTT,CASSISSQVSSQPQHF,TRBJ1-5,.,TRBV19,.
TGTGCCAGCAGTTACTCGGGCAGGGGCTCAAATGGCTACACCTTC,CASSYSGRGSNGYTF,TRBJ1-2,.,TRBV6-5,.
TGTGCCAGCAGCCCTTTGGGGAATCAGCCCCAGCATTTT,CASSPLGNQPQHF,TRBJ1-5,.,TRBV28,few
TGTGCCAGCAGCCGAACTTACAATGAGCAGTTCTTC,CASSRTYNEQFF,TRBJ2-1,.,TRBV11-3,.
TGTGCCACTAAAGTAGGGGACTACTCTGGAAACACCATATATTTT,CATKVGDYSGNTIYF,TRBJ1-3,.,TRBV19,large
TGTGCCAGCAGTCCCCAGACAGGGACCATCGTAGAGCAGTACTTC,CASSPQTGTIVEQYF,TRBJ2-7,TRBD1,TRBV28,once
TGTGCTAGTGGTTTGCGAACGGGACAGGGCACAGATACGCAGTATTTT,CASGLRTGQGTDTQYF,TRBJ2-3,TRBD1,TRBV12-5,few